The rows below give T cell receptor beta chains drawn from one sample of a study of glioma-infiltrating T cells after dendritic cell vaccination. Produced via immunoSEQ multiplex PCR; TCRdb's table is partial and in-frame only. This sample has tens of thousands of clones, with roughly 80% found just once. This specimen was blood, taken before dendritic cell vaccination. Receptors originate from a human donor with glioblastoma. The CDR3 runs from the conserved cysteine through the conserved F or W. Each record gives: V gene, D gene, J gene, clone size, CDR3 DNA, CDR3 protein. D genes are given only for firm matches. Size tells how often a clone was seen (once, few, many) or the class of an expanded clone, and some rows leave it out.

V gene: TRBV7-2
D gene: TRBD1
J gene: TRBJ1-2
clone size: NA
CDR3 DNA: TGTGCCAGCCGTTTGCCTAACAGGGGGCCCTATGGCTACACCTTC
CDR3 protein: CASRLPNRGPYGYTF

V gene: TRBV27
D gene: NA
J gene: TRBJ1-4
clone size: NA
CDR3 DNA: TGTGCCAGCAGTCTGCGGTTAGCTTATGAAAAACTGTTTTTT
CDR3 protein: CASSLRLAYEKLFF

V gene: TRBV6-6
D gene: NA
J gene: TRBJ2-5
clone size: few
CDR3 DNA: TGTGCCAGCAGCTCTAGGTCCTCGACCCAGTACTTC
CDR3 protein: CASSSRSSTQYF

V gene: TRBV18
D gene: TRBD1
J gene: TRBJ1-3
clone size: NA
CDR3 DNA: TGTGCCAGCTCACAACAAGGGGGCTCCTCTGGAAACACCATATATTTT
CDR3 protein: CASSQQGGSSGNTIYF

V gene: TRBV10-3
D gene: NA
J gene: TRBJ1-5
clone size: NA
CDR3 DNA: TGTGCCATCAGTGAAAGTATTGACTTTGCTCAGCCCCAGCATTTT
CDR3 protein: CAISESIDFAQPQHF

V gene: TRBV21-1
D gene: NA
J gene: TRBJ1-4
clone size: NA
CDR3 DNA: TGTGCCAGCAGGAAGGTCGACAGAGATAATGAAAAACTGTTTTTT
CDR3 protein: CASRKVDRDNEKLFF

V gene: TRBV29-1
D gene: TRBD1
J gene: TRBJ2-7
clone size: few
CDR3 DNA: TGCAGCGCCGGGGGGACAGGGTTTTTGGAGCAGTACTTC
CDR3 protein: CSAGGTGFLEQYF

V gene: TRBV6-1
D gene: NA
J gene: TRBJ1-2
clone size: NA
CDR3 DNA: TGTGCCAGTGAGCTTAGCGAAACAGGGAAGTATGGCTACACCTTC
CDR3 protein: CASELSETGKYGYTF

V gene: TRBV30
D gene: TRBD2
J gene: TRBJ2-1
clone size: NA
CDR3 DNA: TGTGCCTGGAGACCACAAACTAGTTTAGGGAGGGATGAGCAGTTCTTC
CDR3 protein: CAWRPQTSLGRDEQFF

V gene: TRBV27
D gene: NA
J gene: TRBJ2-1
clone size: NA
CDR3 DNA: TGTGCCAGCAGTTTATACAGCGGTCAAAATGAGCAGTTCTTC
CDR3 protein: CASSLYSGQNEQFF

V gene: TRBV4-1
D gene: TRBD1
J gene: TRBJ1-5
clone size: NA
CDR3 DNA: TGCGCCAGCAGCCAAGAACAGGGGGGTTATAGCAATCAGCCCCAGCATTTT
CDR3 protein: CASSQEQGGYSNQPQHF

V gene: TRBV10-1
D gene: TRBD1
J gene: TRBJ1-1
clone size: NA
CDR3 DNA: TGCGCCCGACAAAATCGCACAGGGGGGGACACTGAAGCTTTCTTT
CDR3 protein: CARQNRTGGDTEAFF

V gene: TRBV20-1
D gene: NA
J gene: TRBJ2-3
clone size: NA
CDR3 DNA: TGCAGTGCGAGACTAGCAGATACGCAGTATTTT
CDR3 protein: CSARLADTQYF

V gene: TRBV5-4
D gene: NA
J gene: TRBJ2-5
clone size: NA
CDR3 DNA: TGTGCCAGCAGCTTAGGACAGCAAGAGACCCAGTACTTC
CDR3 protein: CASSLGQQETQYF

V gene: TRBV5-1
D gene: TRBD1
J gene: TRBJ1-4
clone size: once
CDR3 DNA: TGCGCCAGCAGCGTGGGACAGGGGGTGCCAACTAATGAAAAACTGTTTTTT
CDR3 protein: CASSVGQGVPTNEKLFF

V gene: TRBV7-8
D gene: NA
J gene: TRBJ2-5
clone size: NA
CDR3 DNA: TGTGCCAGCAGCCCCCGCGAGGGCCAAGAGACCCAGTACTTC
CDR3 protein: CASSPREGQETQYF

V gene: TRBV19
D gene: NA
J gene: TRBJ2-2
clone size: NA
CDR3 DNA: TGTGCCAGTAGTATCAATAGCCCCGGGGAGCTGTTTTTT
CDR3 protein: CASSINSPGELFF

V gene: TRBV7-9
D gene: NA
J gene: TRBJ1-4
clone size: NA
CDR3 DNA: TGTGCCAGCGTCGTGGGAGCTAATGAAAAACTGTTTTTT
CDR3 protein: CASVVGANEKLFF

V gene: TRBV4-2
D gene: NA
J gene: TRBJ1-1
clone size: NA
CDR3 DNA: TGTGCCAGCAGCCAAGGAGGAGAAGCTTTCTTT
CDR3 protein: CASSQGGEAFF

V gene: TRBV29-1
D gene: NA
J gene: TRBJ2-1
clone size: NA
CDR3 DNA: TGCAGCGTTGAAGGACTCTACAATGAGCAGTTCTTC
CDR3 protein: CSVEGLYNEQFF

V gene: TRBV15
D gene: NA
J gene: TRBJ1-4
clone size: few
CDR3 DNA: TGTGCCACCAGCGGACAAACTGACGGCGTGGGGCGTGAAAAACTGTTTTTT
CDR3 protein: CATSGQTDGVGREKLFF

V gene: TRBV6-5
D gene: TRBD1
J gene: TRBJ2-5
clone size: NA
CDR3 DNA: TGTGCCAGCAGTTACCAGGGGGCTCGAGAGACCCAGTACTTC
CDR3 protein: CASSYQGARETQYF

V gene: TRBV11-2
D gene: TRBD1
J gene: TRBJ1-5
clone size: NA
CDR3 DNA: TGTGCCAGCTCTTGGGGACAGGGGACAGGTCAGCCCCAGCATTTT
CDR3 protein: CASSWGQGTGQPQHF

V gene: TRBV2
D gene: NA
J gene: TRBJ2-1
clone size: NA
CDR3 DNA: TGTGCCAGCACATCACCCCGGAGGGACAGCAGCTCCTACAATGAGCAGTTCTTC
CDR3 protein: CASTSPRRDSSSYNEQFF

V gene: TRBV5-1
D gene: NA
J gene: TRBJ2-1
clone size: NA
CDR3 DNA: TGCGCCAGCAGCTTGTTAGGAACAGGGCTTTACAATGAGCAGTTCTTC
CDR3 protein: CASSLLGTGLYNEQFF

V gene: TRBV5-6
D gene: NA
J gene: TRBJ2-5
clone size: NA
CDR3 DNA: TGTGCCAGCAGCTTGGCGAGACTTAAAGAGACCCAGTACTTC
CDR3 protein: CASSLARLKETQYF

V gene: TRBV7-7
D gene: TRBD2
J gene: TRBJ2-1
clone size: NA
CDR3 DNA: TGTGCCAGCAGCCTCTTAGCGGGGGGTGCCTACAATGAGCAGTTCTTC
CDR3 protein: CASSLLAGGAYNEQFF

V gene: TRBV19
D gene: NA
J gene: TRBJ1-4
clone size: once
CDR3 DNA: TGTGCCAGTAGTATCGCAGCCCAGGGTTTTGCCCCCTTAGGTCGGCGAGGAGATGAAAAACTGTTTTTT
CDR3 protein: CASSIAAQGFAPLGRRGDEKLFF

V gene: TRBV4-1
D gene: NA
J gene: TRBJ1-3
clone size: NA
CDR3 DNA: TGCGCCAGCAGCCAGATTGGCTTCTCTGGAAACACCATATATTTT
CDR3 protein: CASSQIGFSGNTIYF

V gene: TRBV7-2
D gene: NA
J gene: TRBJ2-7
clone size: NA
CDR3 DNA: TGTGCCAGCAGCCGGGACATGTTATACGAGCAGTACTTC
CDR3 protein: CASSRDMLYEQYF

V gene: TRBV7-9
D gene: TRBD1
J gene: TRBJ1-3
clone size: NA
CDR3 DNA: TGTGCCAGCAGCTTGACAGGGGGTGGAAACACCATATATTTT
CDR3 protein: CASSLTGGGNTIYF

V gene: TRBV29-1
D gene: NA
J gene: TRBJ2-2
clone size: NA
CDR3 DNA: TGCAGCGTGGGAGGAACCACCGGGGAGCTGTTTTTT
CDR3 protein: CSVGGTTGELFF

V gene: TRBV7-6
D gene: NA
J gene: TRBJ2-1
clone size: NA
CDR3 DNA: TGTGCCAGCAGACCCGACAGCAGCTCCTACAATGAGCAGTTCTTC
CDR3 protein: CASRPDSSSYNEQFF

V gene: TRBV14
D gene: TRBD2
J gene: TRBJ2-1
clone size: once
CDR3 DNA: TGTGCCAGCAGCCAAGATAAGGGGACTAGAAGGCCCGGGCAGTTCTTC
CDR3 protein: CASSQDKGTRRPGQFF

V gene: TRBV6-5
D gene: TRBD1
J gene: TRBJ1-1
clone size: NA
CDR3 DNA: TGTGCCAGCAGTAGGACAGGGGGCGAGACTGAAGCTTTCTTT
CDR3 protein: CASSRTGGETEAFF

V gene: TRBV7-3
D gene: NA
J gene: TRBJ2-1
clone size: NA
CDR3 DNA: TGTGCCAGCAGCTTGAGGGGTAGGGAGGATTACAATGAGCAGTTCTTC
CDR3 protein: CASSLRGREDYNEQFF

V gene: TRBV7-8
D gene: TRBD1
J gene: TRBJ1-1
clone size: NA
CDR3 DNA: TGTGCCAGCAACAACAGGGGGCAAAAGACTGAAGCTTTCTTT
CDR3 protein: CASNNRGQKTEAFF

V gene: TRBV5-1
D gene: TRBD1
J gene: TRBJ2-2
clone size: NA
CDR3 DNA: TGCGCCAGCAGCTTGGGGGACAGGGAGGCCGGGGAGCTGTTTTTT
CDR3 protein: CASSLGDREAGELFF

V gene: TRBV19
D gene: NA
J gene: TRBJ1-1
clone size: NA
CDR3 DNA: TGTGCCAGTAGTGCCCAGGGTGAAACTCAGAGATTT
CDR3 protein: CASSAQGETQRF

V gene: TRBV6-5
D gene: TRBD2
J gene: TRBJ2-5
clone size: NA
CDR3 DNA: TGTGCCAGCAGTCGGACTAGCGGGGCCCAGTACTTC
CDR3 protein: CASSRTSGAQYF

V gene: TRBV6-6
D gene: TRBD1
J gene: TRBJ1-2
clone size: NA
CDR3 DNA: TGTGCCAGCAGTTACGAACAGGGGAATGGCTACACCTTC
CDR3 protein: CASSYEQGNGYTF

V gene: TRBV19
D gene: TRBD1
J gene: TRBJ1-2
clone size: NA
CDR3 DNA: TGTGCCAGTCGGGACAGAGACTATGGCTACACCTTC
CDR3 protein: CASRDRDYGYTF

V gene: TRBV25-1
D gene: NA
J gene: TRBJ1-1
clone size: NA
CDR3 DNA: TGTGCCAGCAGTGACGGGAACAGGGCTGAAGCTTTCTTT
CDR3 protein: CASSDGNRAEAFF

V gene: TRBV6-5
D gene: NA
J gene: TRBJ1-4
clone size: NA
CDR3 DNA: TGTGCCAGCACACCGCGAGTTAATCGTGAAAAACTGTTTTTT
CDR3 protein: CASTPRVNREKLFF

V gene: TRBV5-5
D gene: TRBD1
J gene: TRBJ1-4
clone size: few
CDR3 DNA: TGTGCCAGCAGCTTAGGGACAGGGGGTGAAAAACTGTTTTTT
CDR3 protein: CASSLGTGGEKLFF

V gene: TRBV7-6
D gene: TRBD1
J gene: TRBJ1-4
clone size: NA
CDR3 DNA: TGTGCCAGCAGCACTAGGACAGGCTCTAATGAAAAACTGTTTTTT
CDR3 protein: CASSTRTGSNEKLFF